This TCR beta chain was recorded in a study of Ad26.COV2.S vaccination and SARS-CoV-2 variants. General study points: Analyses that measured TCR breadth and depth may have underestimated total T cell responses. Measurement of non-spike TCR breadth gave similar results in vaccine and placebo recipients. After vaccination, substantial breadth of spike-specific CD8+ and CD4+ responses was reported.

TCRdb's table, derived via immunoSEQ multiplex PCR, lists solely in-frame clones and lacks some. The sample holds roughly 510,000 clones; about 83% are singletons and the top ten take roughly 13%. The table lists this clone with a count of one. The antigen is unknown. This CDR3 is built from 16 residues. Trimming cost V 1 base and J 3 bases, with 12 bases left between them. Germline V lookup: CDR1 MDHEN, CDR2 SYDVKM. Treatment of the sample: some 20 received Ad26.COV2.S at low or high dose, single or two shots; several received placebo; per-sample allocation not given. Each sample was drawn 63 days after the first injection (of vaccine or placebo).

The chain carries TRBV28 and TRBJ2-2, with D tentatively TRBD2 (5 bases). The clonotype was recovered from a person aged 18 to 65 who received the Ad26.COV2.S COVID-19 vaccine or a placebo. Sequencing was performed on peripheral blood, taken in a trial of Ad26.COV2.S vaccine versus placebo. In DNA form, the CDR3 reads TGTGCCAGCAGTTTATTTAGTGGACTGTACACCGGGGAGCTGTTTTTT. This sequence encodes CASSLFSGLYTGELFF.